This note documents a single T cell receptor (beta chain) sequence. The sample comes from a study of blood T cell repertoires in COVID-19. About the study: PBMCs, B-cell-depleted T cells, or T cells provided the cDNA or gDNA that made up the material.

How the authors handled the data: Cell counts per sample came from amplifying reference gene primers. The table came from immunoSEQ multiplex PCR; TCRdb's copy has only in-frame clones and leaves some out. For V, J and clone size, that table is used; D and trimming come from the DNA. The sample yields approximately 210,000 clones, under 80% seen once. The participants were between roughly 18 and 89 years old and came from some 23 US areas. Clinical history reported by participants formed the basis on which cohorts were assigned. J gave up 1 base and V 4 bases, and 5 bases lay outside the gene matches. This CDR3 contains 16 residues. CDR1 SGHRS and CDR2 YFSETQ come from the germline V gene.

Sequencing was done on a sample of PBMCs or T cells enriched from blood (not recorded which). The chain joins TRBV5-1 to TRBJ1-3; 10 nucleotides match TRBD1. The origin of this receptor is a woman between 45 and 60 years old with acute COVID-19. DNA for the CDR3: TGCGCCAGCAGCAGGGACAGGGGTACATCTGGAAACACCATATATTTT. Residues: CASSRDRGTSGNTIYF.